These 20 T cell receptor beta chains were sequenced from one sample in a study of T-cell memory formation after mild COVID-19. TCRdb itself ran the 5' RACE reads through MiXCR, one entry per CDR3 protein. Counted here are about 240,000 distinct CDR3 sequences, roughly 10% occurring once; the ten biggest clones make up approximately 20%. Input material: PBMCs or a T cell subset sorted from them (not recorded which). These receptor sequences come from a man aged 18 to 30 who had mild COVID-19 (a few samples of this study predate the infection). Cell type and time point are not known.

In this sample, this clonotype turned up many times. CDR3 amino acids: CASPRGPVAIGYEQYV. Here the CDR3 DNA reads TGTGCCAGCCCCAGGGGGCCAGTAGCGATCGGGTACGAGCAGTACGTC. The V and J genes are TRBV6-2 or TRBV6-3 and TRBJ2-7; 8 bases fit TRBD1. Germline CDR1 MNHEY, CDR2 SVGEGT. Trimming took 8 bases from V and 4 from J; bases not matched to a gene: 16. The CDR3 runs 16 residues.

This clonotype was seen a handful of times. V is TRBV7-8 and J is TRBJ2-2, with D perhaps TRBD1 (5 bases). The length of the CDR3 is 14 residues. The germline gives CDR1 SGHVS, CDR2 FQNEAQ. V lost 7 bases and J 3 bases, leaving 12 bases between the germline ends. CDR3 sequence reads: CASIREGDTGELFF. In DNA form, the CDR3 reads TGTGCCAGCATCAGGGAAGGGGACACCGGGGAGCTGTTTTTT.

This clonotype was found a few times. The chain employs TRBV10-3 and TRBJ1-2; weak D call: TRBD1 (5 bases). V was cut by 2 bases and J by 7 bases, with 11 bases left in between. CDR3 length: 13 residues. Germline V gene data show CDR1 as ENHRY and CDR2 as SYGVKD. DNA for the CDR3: TGTGCCATCAGTGAGGTCCCCGGGGGTGGCTACACCTTC. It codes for CAISEVPGGGYTF.

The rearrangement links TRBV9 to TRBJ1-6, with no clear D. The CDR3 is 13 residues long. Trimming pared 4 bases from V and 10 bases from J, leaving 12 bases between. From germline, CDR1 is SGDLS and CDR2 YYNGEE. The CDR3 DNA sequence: TGTGCCAGCAGCTACGGTATCAGGTCACCCCTCCACTTT. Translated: CASSYGIRSPLHF.

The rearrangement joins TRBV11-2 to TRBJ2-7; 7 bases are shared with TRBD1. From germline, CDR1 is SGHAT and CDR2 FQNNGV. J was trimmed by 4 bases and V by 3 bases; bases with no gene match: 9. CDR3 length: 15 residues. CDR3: CASSFGRQGLYEQYV. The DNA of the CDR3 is TGTGCCAGCAGCTTCGGTCGACAGGGCCTATACGAGCAGTACGTC.

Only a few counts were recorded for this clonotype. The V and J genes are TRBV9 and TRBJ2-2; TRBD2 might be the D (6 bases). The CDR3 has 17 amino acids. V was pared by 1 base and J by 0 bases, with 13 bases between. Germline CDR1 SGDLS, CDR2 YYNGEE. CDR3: CASSVNRREANTGELFF. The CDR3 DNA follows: TGTGCCAGCAGCGTAAACCGCAGGGAGGCGAACACCGGGGAGCTGTTTTTT.

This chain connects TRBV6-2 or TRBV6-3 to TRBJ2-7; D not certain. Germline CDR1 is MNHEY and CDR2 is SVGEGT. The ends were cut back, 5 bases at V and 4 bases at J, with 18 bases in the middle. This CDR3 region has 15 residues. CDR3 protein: CASSATGTLGYEQYF. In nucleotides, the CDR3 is TGTGCCAGCAGTGCAACTGGTACCCTTGGGTACGAGCAGTACTTC.

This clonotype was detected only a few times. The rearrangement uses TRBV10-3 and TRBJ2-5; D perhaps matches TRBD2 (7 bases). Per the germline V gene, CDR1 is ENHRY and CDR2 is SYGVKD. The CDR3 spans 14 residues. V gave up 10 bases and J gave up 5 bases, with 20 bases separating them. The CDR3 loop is CATRLRGAGETQYF. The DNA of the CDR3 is TGTGCCACCCGTCTCCGGGGGGCCGGGGAGACCCAGTACTTC.

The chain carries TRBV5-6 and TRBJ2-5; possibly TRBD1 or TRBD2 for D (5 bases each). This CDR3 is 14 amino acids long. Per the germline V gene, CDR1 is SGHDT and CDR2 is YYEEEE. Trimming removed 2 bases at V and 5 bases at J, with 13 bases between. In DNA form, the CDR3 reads TGTGCCAGCAGCTTCGGGGCCATGTGGGAGACCCAGTACTTC. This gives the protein CASSFGAMWETQYF.

CDR3 protein: CASSPPSGEGYTF. For the CDR3, the DNA is TGTGCCAGCAGCCCCCCCTCGGGGGAGGGCTACACCTTC. The chain carries TRBV12-3 or TRBV12-4 and TRBJ1-2; perhaps TRBD1 as D (5 bases). The CDR3 totals 13 residues. V was cut by 6 bases and J by 8 bases, with 16 bases left in between.

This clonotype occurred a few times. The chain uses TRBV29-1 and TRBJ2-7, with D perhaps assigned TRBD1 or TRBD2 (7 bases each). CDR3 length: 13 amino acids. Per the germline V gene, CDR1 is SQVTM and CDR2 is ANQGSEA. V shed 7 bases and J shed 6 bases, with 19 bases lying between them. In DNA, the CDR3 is TGCAGCGCCGCAGGGGGGGTTTGGAGCGAGCAGTACTTC. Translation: CSAAGGVWSEQYF.

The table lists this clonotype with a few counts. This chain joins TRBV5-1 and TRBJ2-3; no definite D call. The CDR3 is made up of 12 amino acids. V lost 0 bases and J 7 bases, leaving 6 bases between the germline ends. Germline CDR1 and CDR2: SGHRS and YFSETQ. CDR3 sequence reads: CASSLDYYTQYF. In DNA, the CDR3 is TGCGCCAGCAGCTTGGATTATTATACGCAGTATTTT.

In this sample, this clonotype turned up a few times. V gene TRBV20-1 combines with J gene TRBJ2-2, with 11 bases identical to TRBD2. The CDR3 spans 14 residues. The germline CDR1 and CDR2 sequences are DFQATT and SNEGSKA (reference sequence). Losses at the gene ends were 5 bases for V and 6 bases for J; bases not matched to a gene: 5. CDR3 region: CSAGLAGGAGELFF. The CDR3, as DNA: TGCAGTGCTGGTTTAGCGGGGGGGGCCGGGGAGCTGTTTTTT.

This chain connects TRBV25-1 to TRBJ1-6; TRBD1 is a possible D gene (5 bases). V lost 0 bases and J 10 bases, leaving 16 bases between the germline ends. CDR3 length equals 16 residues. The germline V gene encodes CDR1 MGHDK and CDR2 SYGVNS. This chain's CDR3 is CASSEYGPDGGSPLHF. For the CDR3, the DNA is TGTGCCAGCAGTGAATATGGGCCCGACGGGGGGTCACCCCTCCACTTT.

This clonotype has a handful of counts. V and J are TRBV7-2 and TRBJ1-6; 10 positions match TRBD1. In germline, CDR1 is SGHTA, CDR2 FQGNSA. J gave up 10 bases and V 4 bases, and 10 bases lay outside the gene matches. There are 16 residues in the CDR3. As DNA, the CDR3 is TGTGCCAGCAGCTCCCGGGACAGGGGTTTGGGCTCACCCCTCCACTTT. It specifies CASSSRDRGLGSPLHF. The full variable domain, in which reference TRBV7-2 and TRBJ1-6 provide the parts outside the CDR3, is GAGVSQSPSNKVTEKGKDVELRCDPISGHTALYWYRQSLGQGLEFLIYFQGNSAPDKSGLPSDRFSAERTGGSVSTLTIQRTQQEDSAVYLCASSSRDRGLGSPLHFGNGTRLTVT.

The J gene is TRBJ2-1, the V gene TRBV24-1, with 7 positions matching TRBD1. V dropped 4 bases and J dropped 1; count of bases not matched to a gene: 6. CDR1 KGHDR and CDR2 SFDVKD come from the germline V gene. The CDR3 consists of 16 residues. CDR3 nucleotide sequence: TGTGCCACCAGTGACAACCGACAGGGATCCTACAATGAGCAGTTCTTC. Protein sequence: CATSDNRQGSYNEQFF.

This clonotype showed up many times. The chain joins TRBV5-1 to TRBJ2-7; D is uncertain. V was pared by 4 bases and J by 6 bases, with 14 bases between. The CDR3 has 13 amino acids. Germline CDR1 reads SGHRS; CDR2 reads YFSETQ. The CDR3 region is CASSLTFYGEQYV. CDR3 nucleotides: TGCGCCAGCAGCCTGACATTCTACGGCGAGCAGTACGTC.

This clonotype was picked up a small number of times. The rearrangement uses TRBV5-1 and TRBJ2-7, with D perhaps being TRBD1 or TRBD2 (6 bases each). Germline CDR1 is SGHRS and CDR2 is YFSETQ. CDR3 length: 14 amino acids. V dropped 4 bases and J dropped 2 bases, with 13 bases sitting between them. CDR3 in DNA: TGCGCCAGCAGCCAAGGTGGGGGGCCCTACGAGCAGTACTTC. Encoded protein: CASSQGGGPYEQYF.

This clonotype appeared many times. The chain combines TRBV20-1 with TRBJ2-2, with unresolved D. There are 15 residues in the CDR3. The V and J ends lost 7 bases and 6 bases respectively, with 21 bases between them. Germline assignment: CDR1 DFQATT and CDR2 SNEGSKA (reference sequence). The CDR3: CSGLWGAEYSGELFF. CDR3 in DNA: TGCAGTGGCTTATGGGGTGCGGAGTATTCCGGGGAGCTGTTTTTT.

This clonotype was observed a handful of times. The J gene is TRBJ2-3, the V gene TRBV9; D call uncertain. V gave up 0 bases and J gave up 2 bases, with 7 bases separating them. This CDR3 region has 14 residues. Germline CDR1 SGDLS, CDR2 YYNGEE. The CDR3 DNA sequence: TGTGCCAGCAGCGTAGCGGCGGCCACAGATACGCAGTATTTT. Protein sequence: CASSVAAATDTQYF.